These 22 T cell receptor beta chains were sequenced from one sample in a study of beta chain features in type 1 diabetes. Of the isolated RNA, all was reverse transcribed, and so the sequenced material was expressed TCRB transcripts. Produced via immunoSEQ multiplex PCR; TCRdb's table is partial and in-frame only. The profile shows around 180,000 clones, about 13% of them singletons. Sequenced material: central memory CD4+ T cells from blood. These receptors were taken from a woman between 18 and 29 years old in good health.

The chain combines TRBV25-1 with TRBJ2-1; 13 bases match TRBD2. Per the germline V gene, CDR1 is MGHDK and CDR2 is SYGVNS. The J segment lost 7 bases and the V segment lost 6 bases, leaving 3 bases of the junction unmatched. The CDR3 runs to 14 residues. The CDR3 region is CASRSTSGGNEQFF. The DNA of the CDR3 is TGTGCCAGCAGGTCGACTAGCGGGGGGAATGAGCAGTTCTTC.

This clone was found a few times. The chain links TRBV4-3 to TRBJ2-7, with D tentatively TRBD2 (6 bases). The CDR3 is 15 amino acids. Germline CDR1 reads LGHNA; CDR2 reads YSLEER. Trimming took 1 base from V and 2 from J, leaving 12 bases between them. The DNA of the CDR3 is TGCGCCAGCAGCCAAGGCCCCGCGGGAACCTACGAGCAGTACTTC. As protein: CASSQGPAGTYEQYF.

CDR3 residues: CASSVYRESTEAFF. CDR3 nucleotide sequence: TGCGCCAGCAGCGTATACAGGGAGAGCACTGAAGCTTTCTTT. The gene calls are TRBV5-1 and TRBJ1-1; maybe TRBD1 (6 bases). V lost 4 bases and J lost 4, with 14 bases in between. CDR1 and CDR2 from the germline V gene are SGHRS and YFSETQ. This CDR3 region has 14 residues.

CDR3 protein: CASSFGQGAPGANVLTF. For the CDR3, the DNA is TGTGCCAGCAGTTTCGGTCAGGGGGCGCCTGGGGCCAACGTCCTGACTTTC. The J gene is TRBJ2-6, the V gene TRBV28, with 8 bases that match TRBD1. After removal of 3 bases from V and 2 bases from J, the junction contained 6 bases not matched to a gene. This CDR3 has 17 residues. Per the germline V gene, CDR1 is MDHEN and CDR2 is SYDVKM.

As for this clone: This specimen includes other DNA sequences encoding the same CDR3. The chain links TRBV7-3 to TRBJ1-1, with D perhaps matching TRBD1 (5 bases). Germline CDR1 and CDR2: SGHTA and FQGTGA. The CDR3 runs to 14 residues. The germline V and J ends were trimmed by 5 bases and 1 base, with 11 bases remaining between them. CDR3 DNA: TGTGCCAGCAGCCCTGGACACCAGAACACTGAAGCTTTCTTT. Encoded protein: CASSPGHQNTEAFF.

Details on this clone: The sample holds other DNA sequences that translate to the same CDR3. The chain employs TRBV28 and TRBJ2-6; the D gene is possibly TRBD2 (5 bases). V was pared by 2 bases and J by 0 bases, with 5 bases between. This CDR3 has 15 amino acids. Per germline, CDR1 MDHEN and CDR2 SYDVKM. The CDR3 sequence is CASSLRGSGANVLTF. DNA of the CDR3: TGTGCCAGCAGTTTACGGGGCTCTGGGGCCAACGTCCTGACTTTC.

The V and J genes are TRBV6-5 and TRBJ1-4; D uncertain. The CDR3 is 14 residues long. Trimming took off 6 bases at V and 0 bases at J, with 8 bases between the two ends. Germline V gene data show CDR1 as MNHEY and CDR2 as SVGAGI. The CDR3 DNA reads as TGTGCCAGCAGACAGATCACAACTAATGAAAAACTGTTTTTT. It translates to CASRQITTNEKLFF.

This clone was seen more than once but under ten times. The chain recombines TRBV11-2 with TRBJ2-3; TRBD2 aligns across 13 bases. Per the germline V gene, CDR1 is SGHAT and CDR2 is FQNNGV. V trimming: 5 bases; J trimming: 4 bases; junction bases outside the gene matches: 9. This CDR3 has 17 residues. CDR3 nucleotide sequence: TGTGCCAGCAGCCACAGCCCGGGACTAGCGGGACCAGATACGCAGTATTTT. Protein product: CASSHSPGLAGPDTQYF.

The chain carries TRBV1 and TRBJ2-4; the table calls TRBD2, which could not be checked here. TRBV1 is a known pseudogene. The CDR3 has 17 amino acids. The CDR3 protein is CTSSQVERALAKNIQYF. The CDR3 DNA reads as TGCACCAGCAGCCAGGTTGAGCGGGCTCTAGCCAAAAACATTCAGTACTTC.

The J gene is TRBJ1-5, the V gene TRBV2; 8 bases are a match to TRBD1. The CDR3 contains 14 residues. V shed 8 bases, J shed 4 bases, and the junction held 7 bases outside the gene matches. The germline V gene has CDR1 SNHLY and CDR2 FYNNEI. CDR3 residues: CASLTGVPNQPQHF. CDR3 nucleotide sequence: TGTGCCAGCCTGACAGGGGTCCCAAATCAGCCCCAGCATTTT.

Only a few counts were recorded for this clone. J is TRBJ2-3 and V is TRBV7-2; tentatively, D is TRBD2 (6 bases). The V end was cut by 2 bases, the J end by 0 bases, with 12 bases between. This CDR3 is 16 amino acids long. Germline V gives CDR1 SGHTA, CDR2 FQGNSA. The CDR3 nucleotides are TGTGCCAGCAGCTTAATGGAGGGAAGAAGCACAGATACGCAGTATTTT. Encoded protein: CASSLMEGRSTDTQYF.

The chain is built from TRBV9 and TRBJ2-1; D is perhaps TRBD2 (6 bases). Germline V lookup: CDR1 SGDLS, CDR2 YYNGEE. The CDR3 has 13 residues. The V and J ends lost 0 bases and 6 bases respectively, with 7 bases between them. This CDR3 is CASSVAGANEQFF. The CDR3 DNA is TGTGCCAGCAGCGTAGCGGGAGCCAATGAGCAGTTCTTC.

This clone was seen many times. The genes are TRBV4-3 and TRBJ2-7; 9 nucleotides align to TRBD2. The CDR3 sequence is 17 residues long. Germline trimming cut 2 bases from V and 2 bases from J; bases unmatched to any gene: 10. Germline CDR1 and CDR2: LGHNA and YSLEER. The CDR3 DNA sequence: TGCGCCAGCAGCCAAACGCCCGGGCCTAGCGGGACCTACGAGCAGTACTTC. It specifies CASSQTPGPSGTYEQYF.

This clone was found a few times. This chain joins TRBV19 and TRBJ2-7; 7 bases match TRBD1. Trimming cost V 5 bases and J 3 bases; bases outside gene matches: 4. CDR3 length: 13 amino acids. CDR1 and CDR2 from the germline V gene are LNHDA and SQIVND (reference sequence). The CDR3 region has the DNA TGTGCCAGTAGTGCACAGGGGCGCTACGAGCAGTACTTC. Translating it yields CASSAQGRYEQYF.

This clone has a handful of counts. The gene calls are TRBV6-6 and TRBJ1-5, with D perhaps matching TRBD1 (6 bases). CDR3 length: 14 residues. From germline, CDR1 is MNHNY and CDR2 SVGAGI (reference sequence). V dropped 6 bases and J dropped 3 bases, with 12 bases sitting between them. CDR3 sequence (DNA): TGTGCCAGCAGCCTCGGACAGTACAATCAGCCCCAGCATTTT. This codes for CASSLGQYNQPQHF.

This clone was counted a few times. The chain has TRBV15 and TRBJ2-7; 11 bases are shared with TRBD1. From germline, CDR1 is LNHNV and CDR2 YYDKDF (reference sequence). Trimming removed 1 base from V and 3 bases from J; junction bases left unmatched: 2. This CDR3 has 15 residues. Written as DNA, the CDR3 is TGTGCCACCAGCAGAGGAGGGACAGGGGGCTACGAGCAGTACTTC. This codes for CATSRGGTGGYEQYF.

The chain carries TRBV5-1 and TRBJ2-6; 7 nucleotides match TRBD1. Germline values: CDR1 SGHRS, CDR2 YFSETQ. V lost 3 bases and J lost 0; bases outside the gene matches: 3. The CDR3 spans 16 residues. The CDR3 sequence: CASSSTGSSGANVLTF. CDR3 nucleotide sequence: TGCGCCAGCAGCTCGACAGGGTCCTCTGGGGCCAACGTCCTGACTTTC.

The chain combines TRBV19 with TRBJ2-1; D is perhaps TRBD1 (7 bases). The CDR3 contains 15 residues. Between the trimmed V and J ends, which lost 3 bases and 1 base, there was a span of 10 bases. The germline V gene encodes CDR1 LNHDA and CDR2 SQIVND (reference sequence). The CDR3: CASSIGGQSYNEQFF. The CDR3 DNA reads as TGTGCCAGTAGTATCGGGGGACAGTCCTACAATGAGCAGTTCTTC.

CDR3 nucleotides: TGTGCCAGCAAAGGACAGGGGGATGGAAACACCATATATTTT. Its protein is CASKGQGDGNTIYF. The chain links TRBV18 to TRBJ1-3, with TRBD1 matching 10 bases. CDR3 length: 14 residues. V lost 8 bases and J lost 3; bases outside the gene matches: 4. The germline V gene has CDR1 KGHSH and CDR2 LQKENI. Supplemented by reference TRBV18 and TRBJ1-3, the full variable domain reads NAGVMQNPRHLVRRRGQEARLRCSPMKGHSHVYWYRQLPEEGLKFMVYLQKENIIDESGMPKERFSAEFPKEGPSILRIQQVVRGDSAAYFCASKGQGDGNTIYFGEGSWLTVV.

The rearrangement links TRBV28 to TRBJ2-1, with 13 nucleotides matching TRBD2. The germline CDR1 and CDR2 sequences are MDHEN and SYDVKM. With 3 bases clipped from V and 6 bases from J, the junction kept 8 bases outside the gene matches. CDR3 length: 17 amino acids. Here the CDR3 reads CASSLGTGTSGINEQFF. The CDR3 nucleotides read TGTGCCAGCAGTTTGGGAACTGGGACTAGCGGGATCAATGAGCAGTTCTTC.

The sample holds many counts of this clone. The rearrangement uses TRBV11-2 and TRBJ2-1; 9 bases are shared with TRBD1. The CDR3 runs to 13 residues. With V trimmed by 5 bases and J by 4 bases, 0 bases remained unmatched. Germline V gives CDR1 SGHAT, CDR2 FQNNGV. The chain's CDR3 is CASSDRGYNEQFF. DNA of the CDR3: TGTGCCAGCAGCGACAGGGGGTACAATGAGCAGTTCTTC.

V usage is TRBV23-1 and J usage is TRBJ1-1; 8 bases map to TRBD1. TRBV23-1 belongs to the ORF category, with a function that is uncertain. CDR3 length: 18 residues. J gave up 1 base and V 4 bases, and 14 bases lay outside the gene matches. This chain's CDR3 is CASSLTTYGTGRNTEAFF. As DNA, the CDR3 is TGCGCCAGCAGTCTCACGACATATGGGACAGGTAGGAACACTGAAGCTTTCTTT.